This record looks at one T cell receptor (beta chain) sequence and its context. Between the trimmed V and J ends, which lost 6 bases and 5 bases, there was a span of 18 bases. The CDR3 loop spans 15 amino acids. Germline V gene data show CDR1 as MDHEN and CDR2 as SYDVKM. The study ran its PCR with 60 Vbeta and 13 Jbeta primers. Only in-frame clones appear in the TCRdb table, and some are missing; sequencing was by immunoSEQ multiplex PCR. The sample lists about 100,000 clones; approximately 75% were seen once. The data derive from a study of cytomegalovirus exposure and HLA in healthy donors. Study context: Of all 400 or so donors who were genotyped, 75% to 85% belonged to the Caucasian-associated ancestry cluster.

Sequenced: PBMCs. This chain joins TRBV28 and TRBJ2-3, with a possible D match to TRBD1 (5 bases). The TCR originated in a woman aged 70-85 years in good health and CMV-seropositive. The CDR3 sequence is CASSRLGASKDTQYF. The CDR3 nucleotides are TGTGCCAGCAGCCGACTTGGGGCTAGTAAAGATACGCAGTATTTT.